This entry concerns a single T cell receptor (beta chain). These data come from a study of technical replicates of blood from four donors. Assay: immunoSEQ multiplex PCR; the TCRdb copy retains only in-frame clones and omits some. The table has approximately 87,000 clones, around 90% seen once; the top ten hold 0.3% to 0.45%. The CDR3 consists of 14 residues. The germline V and J ends were trimmed by 3 bases and 3 bases, with 10 bases remaining between them. Germline V gene data show CDR1 as SGHNT and CDR2 as YENEEA. The J gene is TRBJ2-3, the V gene TRBV11-3; TRBD2 is a possible D gene (6 bases). This sequence was found in a human donor in good health. Some clones in this sample may be carry-over from other donors' samples. The sequenced sample was T cells isolated from PBMCs. The DNA for the CDR3 is TGTGCCAGCAGCTTTCCAGGGAGGACAGATACGCAGTATTTT. Amino acids: CASSFPGRTDTQYF.